Listed below are T cell receptor beta chains from one sample, sequenced in a study of shared clonotypes between healthy human individuals. Sequencing used immunoSEQ multiplex PCR; TCRdb keeps in-frame clones, though not all of them. The repertoire has about 600,000 clones, more than 95% of them found once; the top ten carry around 0.3%. Sequencing was done on a sample of naive CD8+ T cells sorted from blood. The receptors derive from a man between 25 and 39 years old in good health. CDR3s include the opening cysteine and the closing phenylalanine or tryptophan. D genes are given only for firm matches. Only some rows state a clone size, as once, few, many or a class for expanded clones.

j_call: TRBJ2-1; d_call: TRBD1; clone_size: NA; v_call: TRBV7-2; cdr3_nt: TGTGCCAGCAGCTTAAACAGGGGCGAGTACAATGAGCAGTTCTTC; cdr3_aa: CASSLNRGEYNEQFF
j_call: TRBJ1-5; d_call: NA; clone_size: once; v_call: TRBV27; cdr3_nt: TGTGCCAGCAGTTTATCGGGGGGCAATCAGCCCCAGCATTTT; cdr3_aa: CASSLSGGNQPQHF
j_call: TRBJ1-2; d_call: NA; clone_size: NA; v_call: TRBV27; cdr3_nt: TGTGCCAGCAGTTTAGCTCGCGTGACAGGCGCTACTAACTATGGCTACACCTTC; cdr3_aa: CASSLARVTGATNYGYTF
j_call: TRBJ1-3; d_call: NA; clone_size: NA; v_call: TRBV2; cdr3_nt: TGTGCCAGCAGTGAACCGCGAACAGGGACTGGAAACACCATATATTTT; cdr3_aa: CASSEPRTGTGNTIYF
j_call: TRBJ2-5; d_call: NA; clone_size: NA; v_call: TRBV9; cdr3_nt: TGTGCCAGCAGCGTAGATGGACAGCTAAGGGAGACCCAGTACTTC; cdr3_aa: CASSVDGQLRETQYF
j_call: TRBJ1-4; d_call: TRBD1; clone_size: NA; v_call: TRBV11-2; cdr3_nt: TGTGCCAGCAGCTTAGGAGACAGGGGGCGCCTATACGAAAAACTGTTTTTT; cdr3_aa: CASSLGDRGRLYEKLFF
j_call: TRBJ1-1; d_call: NA; clone_size: NA; v_call: TRBV7-6; cdr3_nt: TGTGCCAGCACCCTCCTGGGGGAGGGGAGTGAAGCTTTCTTT; cdr3_aa: CASTLLGEGSEAFF
j_call: TRBJ1-4; d_call: NA; clone_size: NA; v_call: TRBV30; cdr3_nt: TGTGCCTGGAGAGCTCCCGGGACCTTCGATGAAAAACTGTTTTTT; cdr3_aa: CAWRAPGTFDEKLFF
j_call: TRBJ2-7; d_call: NA; clone_size: NA; v_call: TRBV11-2; cdr3_nt: TGTGCCAGCAGCTTAGATGGCGCGGGAAATCACGAGCAGTACTTC; cdr3_aa: CASSLDGAGNHEQYF
j_call: TRBJ2-1; d_call: NA; clone_size: NA; v_call: TRBV2; cdr3_nt: TGTGCCAGCAGTCATCCGTCTCGGAGCTCCTACAATGAGCAGTTCTTC; cdr3_aa: CASSHPSRSSYNEQFF
j_call: TRBJ2-5; d_call: NA; clone_size: NA; v_call: TRBV12-5; cdr3_nt: TGTGCTAGTGGTTTCGGAGAGACCCAGTACTTC; cdr3_aa: CASGFGETQYF
j_call: TRBJ2-1; d_call: NA; clone_size: NA; v_call: TRBV7-9; cdr3_nt: TGTGCCAGCAGCTTAGCGGGTGCTCGGGGGATCTACAATGAGCAGTTCTTC; cdr3_aa: CASSLAGARGIYNEQFF
j_call: TRBJ1-1; d_call: NA; clone_size: once; v_call: TRBV29-1; cdr3_nt: TGCAGCGCCTTAAGGGCCACTGAAGCTTTCTTT; cdr3_aa: CSALRATEAFF
j_call: TRBJ2-1; d_call: NA; clone_size: NA; v_call: TRBV11-3; cdr3_nt: TGTGCCAGCAGCGATCGCGGGACGGGTAATGAGCAGTTCTTC; cdr3_aa: CASSDRGTGNEQFF
j_call: TRBJ2-7; d_call: NA; clone_size: once; v_call: TRBV4-1; cdr3_nt: TGCGCCAGCAGCTTAACAACAGAAATCTCCTACGAGCAGTACTTC; cdr3_aa: CASSLTTEISYEQYF
j_call: TRBJ2-2; d_call: NA; clone_size: NA; v_call: TRBV7-8; cdr3_nt: TGTGCCAGCAGCTCTACTACCGCGAACACCGGGGAGCTGTTTTTT; cdr3_aa: CASSSTTANTGELFF
j_call: TRBJ2-7; d_call: NA; clone_size: NA; v_call: TRBV25-1; cdr3_nt: TGTGCCAGCAGTGAATTCTCTTACGAGCAGTACTTC; cdr3_aa: CASSEFSYEQYF
j_call: TRBJ1-4; d_call: NA; clone_size: NA; v_call: TRBV7-9; cdr3_nt: TGTGCCAGCAGCCGATCCACAGGGTCTTGGAGTGAAAAACTGTTTTTT; cdr3_aa: CASSRSTGSWSEKLFF
j_call: TRBJ1-1; d_call: NA; clone_size: NA; v_call: TRBV27; cdr3_nt: TGTGCCAGCAGCACCCTTATGAACACTGAAGCTTTCTTT; cdr3_aa: CASSTLMNTEAFF
j_call: TRBJ2-7; d_call: NA; clone_size: once; v_call: TRBV27; cdr3_nt: TGTGCCAGCAGTTTGGGTTCTCCCTACGAGCAGTACTTC; cdr3_aa: CASSLGSPYEQYF
j_call: TRBJ1-3; d_call: TRBD1; clone_size: NA; v_call: TRBV6-1; cdr3_nt: TGTGCCAGCAGTGAAGGCGGGACAGGGGCGGGAGGAAACACCATATATTTT; cdr3_aa: CASSEGGTGAGGNTIYF
j_call: TRBJ2-5; d_call: TRBD2; clone_size: NA; v_call: TRBV6-5; cdr3_nt: TGTGCCAGCAGTTACGCGGGAGGGCCGTATTGGGAGACCCAGTACTTC; cdr3_aa: CASSYAGGPYWETQYF